These 7 T cell receptor beta chains were sequenced from one sample in a study of STAT5B mutations in CD4+ large granular lymphocyte leukemia. Data came from immunoSEQ multiplex PCR; TCRdb stores just in-frame clones and leaves some out. The profile shows 45,000 to 55,000 clones, under 80% of them singletons. What was sequenced was CD4+ T cells from blood buffy coats. The receptors were sampled from a human donor in good health.

The J gene is TRBJ1-5, the V gene TRBV4-2; weak D call: TRBD1 (5 bases). The CDR3 has 14 residues. Germline CDR1 LGHNA, CDR2 YNFKEQ. Trimming shortened V by 1 base and J by 5 bases, and 9 bases separated the two germline ends. CDR3 in DNA: TGTGCCAGCAGCCAAGGAGGGGACGATCAGCCCCAGCATTTT. This sequence encodes CASSQGGDDQPQHF.

This clone was seen a few times. The chain employs TRBV5-6 and TRBJ1-1; D remains unclear. The germline V and J ends were trimmed by 0 bases and 7 bases, with 19 bases remaining between them. This CDR3 contains 16 residues. Looked up from germline, CDR1 is SGHDT and CDR2 is YYEEEE. CDR3 in amino acids: CASSLAGVGRDGEAFF. CDR3 nucleotide sequence: TGTGCCAGCAGCTTGGCGGGAGTCGGGCGTGATGGTGAAGCTTTCTTT.

The V and J genes are TRBV10-3 and TRBJ1-5, with D tentatively TRBD1 (5 bases). Looked up from germline, CDR1 is ENHRY and CDR2 is SYGVKD. This CDR3 is built from 14 residues. The V gene lost 7 bases and the J gene lost 3 bases, with 13 bases spanning the gap. CDR3 bases: TGTGCCATCAAGGCCGACAGAGACAATCAGCCCCAGCATTTT. Residues: CAIKADRDNQPQHF.

This clone was counted a single time. The chain couples TRBV28 to TRBJ2-5; 8 bases line up with TRBD2. V trimming: 3 bases; J trimming: 5 bases; junction bases outside the gene matches: 5. This CDR3 is built from 14 residues. Germline CDR1 is MDHEN and CDR2 is SYDVKM. In DNA, the CDR3 is TGTGCCAGCAGTTTCAGCGGGGGCCGGGAGACCCAGTACTTC. Protein product: CASSFSGGRETQYF. The entire variable domain, with the rest obtained from reference TRBV28 and TRBJ2-5, is as follows: DVKVTQSSRYLVKRTGEKVFLECVQDMDHENMFWYRQDPGLGLRLIYFSYDVKMKEKGDIPEGYSVSREKKERFSLILESASTNQTSMYLCASSFSGGRETQYFGPGTRLLVL.

The chain carries TRBV2 and TRBJ2-1; TRBD2 matches at 8 bases. Germline V gene lookup returns CDR1 SNHLY and CDR2 FYNNEI. The junction had 5 bases not matched to a gene; V was cut back by 6 bases and J by 4 bases. This CDR3 spans 14 amino acids. CDR3 nucleotide sequence: TGTGCCAGCAGGACTAGCGCGTCTTACAATGAGCAGTTCTTC. It yields the protein CASRTSASYNEQFF. Together with reference TRBV2 and TRBJ2-1, the CDR3 gives the full variable domain: EPEVTQTPSHQVTQMGQEVILRCVPISNHLYFYWYRQILGQKVEFLVSFYNNEISEKSEIFDDQFSVERPDGSNFTLKIRSTKLEDSAMYFCASRTSASYNEQFFGPGTRLTVL.

This clone was detected a few times. The CDR3 is CASGDRGALMFF. The CDR3 region has the DNA TGTGCCAGCGGGGACAGGGGGGCCCTCATGTTCTTT. The chain joins TRBV6-5 to TRBJ1-1, with 11 bases matching TRBD1. Germline values: CDR1 MNHEY, CDR2 SVGAGI. The V segment lost 8 bases and the J segment 14 bases; nucleotides outside the gene matches: 10. CDR3 length: 12 amino acids.

The chain joins TRBV29-1 to TRBJ2-5, with a possible D match to TRBD1 (6 bases). In germline, CDR1 is SQVTM, CDR2 ANQGSEA. The CDR3 loop spans 12 amino acids. The V gene lost 7 bases and the J gene lost 1 base, with 10 bases spanning the gap. DNA for the CDR3: TGCAGCGGGAGGACAGTCCAAGAGACCCAGTACTTC. Its translation: CSGRTVQETQYF. Full variable domain (missing parts from reference TRBV29-1 and TRBJ2-5): SAVISQKPSRDICQRGTSLTIQCQVDSQVTMMFWYRQQPGQSLTLIATANQGSEATYESGFVIDKFPISRPNLTFSTLTVSNMSPEDSSIYLCSGRTVQETQYFGPGTRLLVL.